These 3 T cell receptor beta chains were all obtained from the same sample, sequenced in a study of shared clonotypes between healthy human individuals. Sequencing was performed with immunoSEQ multiplex PCR; in TCRdb, only in-frame clones are kept and a portion is missing. The sample contains some 1.5 million clones, nearly 99% of which appear only once. The material sequenced was naive CD4+ T cells sorted from blood. Subset noted: CD45RA+ positively selected. All receptors derive from a man between 25 and 39 years old in good health.

This clone was found once. The CDR3 is CASSRTRDSQSGRTEAFF. The CDR3 coding sequence is TGTGCCAGCAGCAGGACCCGGGACTCTCAATCTGGACGTACTGAAGCTTTCTTT. The chain carries TRBV5-4 and TRBJ1-1; D possibly corresponds to TRBD1 (5 bases). Germline CDR1 SGHNT, CDR2 YYREEE (reference sequence). The CDR3 length is 18 residues. Trimming took off 4 bases at V and 5 bases at J, with 27 bases between the two ends. The full variable domain, with the rest looked up from reference TRBV5-4 and TRBJ1-1, is ETGVTQSPTHLIKTRGQQVTLRCSSQSGHNTVSWYQQALGQGPQFIFQYYREEENGRGNFPPRFSGLQFPNYSSELNVNALELDDSALYLCASSRTRDSQSGRTEAFFGQGTRLTVV.

The table lists this clone with a count of one. V usage is TRBV27 and J usage is TRBJ2-7; 9 nucleotides line up with TRBD1. The CDR3 spans 15 residues. CDR1 and CDR2 from the germline V gene are MNHEY and SMNVEV (reference sequence). Trimming removed 0 bases from V and 5 bases from J; junction bases left unmatched: 5. CDR3 sequence reads: CASSLSGTGLNEQYF. Written as DNA, the CDR3 is TGTGCCAGCAGTTTATCTGGGACAGGGCTGAACGAGCAGTACTTC.

The sample holds one count of this clone. The chain carries TRBV28 and TRBJ1-5, with a possible D match to TRBD1 (6 bases). The germline V and J ends were trimmed by 6 bases and 1 base, with 10 bases remaining between them. Looked up from germline, CDR1 is MDHEN and CDR2 is SYDVKM. The CDR3 runs 14 residues. In DNA form, the CDR3 reads TGTGCCAGCAGGCCACAGGGAAGCAATCAGCCCCAGCATTTT. This gives the protein CASRPQGSNQPQHF.